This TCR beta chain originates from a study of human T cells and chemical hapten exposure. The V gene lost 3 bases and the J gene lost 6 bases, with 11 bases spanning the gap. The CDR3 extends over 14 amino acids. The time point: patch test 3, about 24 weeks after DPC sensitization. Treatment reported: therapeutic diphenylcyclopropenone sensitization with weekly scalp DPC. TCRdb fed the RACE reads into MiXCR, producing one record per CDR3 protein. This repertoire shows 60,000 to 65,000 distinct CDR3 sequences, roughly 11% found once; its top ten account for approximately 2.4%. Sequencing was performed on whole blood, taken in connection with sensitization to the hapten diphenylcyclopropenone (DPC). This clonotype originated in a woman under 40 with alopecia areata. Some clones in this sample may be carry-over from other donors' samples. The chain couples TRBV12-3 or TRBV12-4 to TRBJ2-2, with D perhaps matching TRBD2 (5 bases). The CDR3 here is CASSLSMGAGELFF. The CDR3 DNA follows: TGTGCCAGCAGTTTGAGTATGGGAGCCGGGGAGCTGTTTTTT.